Listed here are 27 T cell receptor beta chains from one sample, sequenced in a study of T cell responses to AZD1222 COVID-19 vaccine (dated by TCRdb to about 2021). Libraries were made using the immunoSEQ multiplex PCR assay. This is the immuneACCESS table as TCRdb keeps it, with only in-frame sequences that have V and J called. A part of the clones is gone; compared with another copy, unresolved V genes explain less than half, and the rest is unexplained. The table for this sample lists around 83,000 clones; roughly 83% of them were counted only once. The leading ten clones occupy approximately 9% of the sample. According to the study, the label for this sample's time point signals: baseline before first vaccination. The sample in question was peripheral blood, obtained on day 0 of AZD1222 vaccination. The receptors shown here come from an adult in good health.

Only one count was recorded for this clone. This sequence joins TRBV7-2 and TRBJ1-6; TRBD1 is a possible D gene (6 bases). CDR1 SGHTA and CDR2 FQGNSA come from the germline V gene. The CDR3 is made up of 13 amino acids. CDR3 loop: CAGGRRFNSPLHF. CDR3 nucleotides: TGTGCGGGGGGGCGACGGTTCAATTCACCCCTCCACTTT.

The chain couples TRBV27 to TRBJ1-4, with D possibly being TRBD1 (5 bases). The V gene's germline CDR1 is MNHEY and CDR2 SMNVEV (reference sequence). The CDR3 extends over 15 amino acids. Trimming removed 6 bases from V and 4 bases from J, with 15 bases in between. The CDR3 is CASSPRGAYNEKLFF. DNA for the CDR3: TGTGCCAGCAGCCCGAGAGGGGCCTATAATGAAAAACTGTTTTTT.

The genes are TRBV23-1 and TRBJ1-5; D is ambiguous. TRBV23-1 is an ORF; its function is uncertain. Trimming removed 7 bases from V and 0 bases from J, with 13 bases in between. The CDR3 covers 15 residues. CDR3 loop: CASKASPYSNQPQHF. As DNA, the CDR3 is TGCGCCAGCAAGGCCAGTCCATATAGCAATCAGCCCCAGCATTTT.

The chain combines TRBV4-1 with TRBJ2-5; unclear D gene. The CDR3 contains 14 residues. Between the trimmed V and J ends, which lost 0 bases and 4 bases, there was a span of 9 bases. In germline, CDR1 is MGHRA, CDR2 YSYEKL. The CDR3 DNA is TGCGCCAGCAGCCAAGATTGGATAGCAGAGACCCAGTACTTC. Its translation: CASSQDWIAETQYF.

V gene TRBV6-5 combines with J gene TRBJ2-2; a possible D gene is TRBD2 (6 bases). Between the trimmed V and J ends, which lost 8 bases and 2 bases, there was a span of 12 bases. This CDR3 is built from 14 residues. Germline CDR1 MNHEY, CDR2 SVGAGI. CDR3 nucleotides: TGTGCCAGCCATACGGGACTCAACACCGGGGAGCTGTTTTTT. Protein product: CASHTGLNTGELFF.

The rearrangement links TRBV5-5 to TRBJ2-7, with D possibly matching TRBD2 (5 bases). V was shortened by 4 bases and J by 2 bases, with 13 bases between the two germline ends. The CDR3 is 14 amino acids. Germline lookup yields CDR1 SGHKS and CDR2 YYEKEE (reference sequence). CDR3 region: CASSIKGVPYEQYF. The CDR3 nucleotides are TGTGCCAGCAGCATCAAGGGAGTACCCTACGAGCAGTACTTC.

V is TRBV12-5 and J is TRBJ1-5, with a weak D call TRBD1 (5 bases). Germline V gives CDR1 LGHNT, CDR2 FRNRAP. V was clipped by 0 bases and J by 0 bases, with 18 bases between them. This CDR3 comprises 19 residues. The CDR3 coding sequence is TGTGCTAGTGGTTTGGTACTACGGGGGTTCCGCGTTAGCAATCAGCCCCAGCATTTT. Translation gives CASGLVLRGFRVSNQPQHF.

This sequence joins TRBV3-1 (or the pseudogene TRBV3-2) and TRBJ2-5; possible D gene TRBD2, 6 bases. The CDR3 has 15 residues. Germline CDR1 reads LGHDT; CDR2 reads YNNKEL (reference sequence). V lost 2 bases, J lost 1 base, and 11 bases lay in between. The CDR3 DNA reads as TGTGCCAGCAGCCAACTGGGGGGAAGCCAAGAGACCCAGTACTTC. This encodes CASSQLGGSQETQYF.

This chain links TRBV2 with TRBJ2-7; TRBD2 agrees at 13 bases. J gave up 6 bases and V 10 bases, and 6 bases lay outside the gene matches. The CDR3 has 13 residues. Germline CDR1 SNHLY, CDR2 FYNNEI. This CDR3 is CAKGLAGVGEQYF. As DNA, the CDR3 is TGTGCCAAAGGACTAGCGGGAGTTGGCGAGCAGTACTTC.

This clone was recorded a few times. The chain has TRBV5-1 and TRBJ1-3; no clear D. The V end lost 0 bases, the J end lost 2 bases, and 3 bases lay between the germline ends. Germline loops: CDR1 SGHRS, CDR2 YFSETQ. The CDR3 covers 13 residues. For the CDR3, the DNA is TGCGCCAGCAGCTTGGAAGCTGGAAACACCATATATTTT. This gives the protein CASSLEAGNTIYF. The full variable domain, completed using reference TRBV5-1 and TRBJ1-3, is KAGVTQTPRYLIKTRGQQVTLSCSPISGHRSVSWYQQTPGQGLQFLFEYFSETQRNKGNFPGRFSGRQFSNSRSEMNVSTLELGDSALYLCASSLEAGNTIYFGEGSWLTVV.

This chain connects TRBV6-2 or TRBV6-3 to TRBJ1-1; D is uncertain. The CDR3 loop spans 12 amino acids. Germline V gene lookup returns CDR1 MNHEY and CDR2 SVGEGT. The V end lost 6 bases, the J end lost 8 bases, and 13 bases lay between the germline ends. CDR3 DNA: TGTGCCAGCAGCCACCGGTTATCCGAAGCTTTCTTT. Its translation is CASSHRLSEAFF.

The chain combines TRBV7-8 with TRBJ2-1, with 12 bases matching TRBD1. V lost 1 base and J lost 8; bases outside the gene matches: 9. The CDR3 extends over 17 amino acids. Germline-derived CDR1 and CDR2 are SGHVS and FQNEAQ. The CDR3 spells CASSLGDRGRVRDEQFF. The CDR3, as DNA: TGTGCCAGCAGCTTAGGGGACAGGGGGCGCGTAAGGGATGAGCAGTTCTTC.

The rearrangement joins TRBV16 to TRBJ2-7; the D gene could be TRBD1 or TRBD2 (5 bases each). This CDR3 has 16 residues. Germline assignment: CDR1 KGHSY and CDR2 FQNENV. V was clipped by 0 bases and J by 5 bases, with 17 bases between them. This CDR3 is CASSQSTGQALNEQYF. The CDR3 DNA is TGTGCCAGCAGCCAATCAACGGGGCAAGCTCTAAACGAGCAGTACTTC.

The chain couples TRBV5-5 to TRBJ2-1; D possibly corresponds to TRBD2 (6 bases). The CDR3 runs to 16 residues. Trimming pared 0 bases from V and 7 bases from J, leaving 17 bases between. Per the germline V gene, CDR1 is SGHKS and CDR2 is YYEKEE (reference sequence). The CDR3: CASSLAGGRPGNEQFF. The CDR3 bases are TGTGCCAGCAGCTTGGCCGGGGGACGGCCTGGGAATGAGCAGTTCTTC. Complete variable domain (other parts from reference TRBV5-5 and TRBJ2-1): DAGVTQSPTHLIKTRGQQVTLRCSPISGHKSVSWYQQVLGQGPQFIFQYYEKEERGRGNFPDRFSARQFPNYSSELNVNALLLGDSALYLCASSLAGGRPGNEQFFGPGTRLTVL.

Written as DNA, the CDR3 is TGTGCCAGCAGCCCCCGAGGGGGTCTAAAGGGCTACACCTTC. This codes for CASSPRGGLKGYTF. This sequence joins TRBV6-5 and TRBJ1-2, with D perhaps TRBD1 (6 bases). The germline V gene has CDR1 MNHEY and CDR2 SVGAGI. The CDR3 consists of 14 residues. The germline V and J ends were trimmed by 6 bases and 8 bases, with 19 bases remaining between them.

The chain combines TRBV10-1 with TRBJ2-3, with 9 positions matching TRBD1. The V gene's germline CDR1 is WNHNN and CDR2 SYGVQD (reference sequence). The junction had 14 bases not matched to a gene; V was cut back by 3 bases and J by 1 base. This CDR3 has 19 amino acids. CDR3 sequence: CASSEFGTGRVGGTDTQYF. The CDR3 nucleotides are TGCGCCAGCAGTGAATTCGGGACAGGGCGGGTTGGCGGCACAGATACGCAGTATTTT.

In this sample, this clone turned up once. V gene TRBV7-2 combines with J gene TRBJ2-3, with D tentatively TRBD2 (6 bases). Trimming shortened V by 6 bases and J by 4 bases, and 17 bases separated the two germline ends. The CDR3 contains 15 residues. Germline-derived CDR1 and CDR2 are SGHTA and FQGNSA. This CDR3 reads CASRTGLGRPDTQYF. The CDR3 DNA reads TGTGCCAGCAGGACGGGACTTGGGCGCCCAGATACGCAGTATTTT. The variable domain in full, with the rest retrieved from reference TRBV7-2 and TRBJ2-3, is GAGVSQSPSNKVTEKGKDVELRCDPISGHTALYWYRQSLGQGLEFLIYFQGNSAPDKSGLPSDRFSAERTGGSVSTLTIQRTQQEDSAVYLCASRTGLGRPDTQYFGPGTRLTVL.

The rearrangement links TRBV18 to TRBJ1-2; no clear D. V lost 6 bases and J lost 7, with 18 bases in between. The CDR3 loop spans 14 amino acids. Germline V lookup: CDR1 KGHSH, CDR2 LQKENI. CDR3 DNA sequence: TGTGCCAGCTCGTATCGACCTTGGGAGGGTGGCTACACCTTC. It is translated as CASSYRPWEGGYTF.

A word on this clone: Other DNA sequences in this specimen translate into the identical CDR3. The chain couples TRBV29-1 to TRBJ1-3; D may be TRBD1 (5 bases). Per germline, CDR1 SQVTM and CDR2 ANQGSEA. The length of the CDR3 is 12 residues. Trimming took off 6 bases at V and 1 base at J, with 7 bases between the two ends. This chain's CDR3 is CSVRVSGNTIYF. CDR3 nucleotide sequence: TGCAGCGTCAGGGTTTCTGGAAACACCATATATTTT.

This rearrangement joins TRBV20-1 to TRBJ2-7; the D is unclear. The CDR3 loop spans 11 amino acids. Trimming took off 5 bases at V and 2 bases at J, with 7 bases between the two ends. The germline V gene encodes CDR1 DFQATT and CDR2 SNEGSKA (reference sequence). The CDR3 DNA sequence: TGCAGTGCTCTGGAGACCTACGAGCAGTACTTC. Its protein product is CSALETYEQYF.

The chain links TRBV2 to TRBJ1-5; possibly TRBD1 for D (5 bases). This CDR3 is built from 13 residues. V was clipped by 5 bases and J by 5 bases, with 10 bases between them. Germline V gene lookup returns CDR1 SNHLY and CDR2 FYNNEI. CDR3 sequence reads: CASSSRGDQPQHF. CDR3 bases: TGTGCCAGCAGTAGTCGGGGCGATCAGCCCCAGCATTTT.

The rearrangement uses TRBV28 and TRBJ1-5, with D unresolved. Germline V CDR1 and CDR2: MDHEN, SYDVKM. CDR3 length: 14 amino acids. Trimming shortened V by 1 base and J by 1 base, and 5 bases separated the two germline ends. The CDR3 here is CASSLYTSNQPQHF. CDR3 in DNA: TGTGCCAGCAGTTTATACACGAGCAATCAGCCCCAGCATTTT.

This chain links TRBV18 with TRBJ1-2; D is unresolved. V was cut by 6 bases and J by 4 bases, with 12 bases left in between. CDR1 is KGHSH, CDR2 LQKENI, per germline. The CDR3 contains 13 residues. The CDR3: CASSVDVSYGYTF. Written as DNA, the CDR3 is TGTGCCAGCTCGGTGGACGTCAGCTATGGCTACACCTTC.

The chain carries TRBV7-8 and TRBJ2-1; 12 bases fit TRBD2. Germline V CDR1 and CDR2: SGHVS, FQNEAQ. J gave up 7 bases and V 0 bases, and 10 bases lay outside the gene matches. This CDR3 comprises 18 residues. The chain's CDR3 is CASSLALLAGGHGNEQFF. DNA of the CDR3: TGTGCCAGCAGCTTAGCGCTTCTAGCGGGGGGGCACGGGAATGAGCAGTTCTTC.

The chain couples TRBV19 to TRBJ2-3; TRBD1 matches at 11 bases. The V gene end was trimmed by 5 bases and the J gene end by 3 bases; junction bases not matched to a gene: 7. This CDR3 is built from 16 residues. Per the germline V gene, CDR1 is LNHDA and CDR2 is SQIVND (reference sequence). The CDR3 DNA reads as TGTGCCAGTAGTTTCGGACAGGGGGCGATAACAGATACGCAGTATTTT. This encodes CASSFGQGAITDTQYF. The full variable domain, in which reference TRBV19 and TRBJ2-3 provide the parts outside the CDR3, is DGGITQSPKYLFRKEGQNVTLSCEQNLNHDAMYWYRQDPGQGLRLIYYSQIVNDFQKGDIAEGYSVSREKKESFPLTVTSAQKNPTAFYLCASSFGQGAITDTQYFGPGTRLTVL.

The chain carries TRBV4-1 and TRBJ1-6; D might be TRBD1 (5 bases). V lost 1 base and J lost 3, with 13 bases in between. The CDR3 has 17 residues. CDR1 and CDR2 from the germline V gene are MGHRA and YSYEKL. CDR3 in DNA: TGCGCCAGCAGCCAAGGCCCCAGGGCCGACTATAATTCACCCCTCCACTTT. This sequence encodes CASSQGPRADYNSPLHF.

This chain links TRBV6-1 with TRBJ1-6; the match to TRBD1 covers 7 bases. Germline-derived CDR1 and CDR2 are MNHNS and SASEGT. V dropped 2 bases and J dropped 1; count of bases not matched to a gene: 2. The length of the CDR3 is 16 residues. The CDR3 DNA sequence: TGTGCCAGCAGTGAAAACAGGGGTTCCTATAATTCACCCCTCCACTTT. Translation gives CASSENRGSYNSPLHF.